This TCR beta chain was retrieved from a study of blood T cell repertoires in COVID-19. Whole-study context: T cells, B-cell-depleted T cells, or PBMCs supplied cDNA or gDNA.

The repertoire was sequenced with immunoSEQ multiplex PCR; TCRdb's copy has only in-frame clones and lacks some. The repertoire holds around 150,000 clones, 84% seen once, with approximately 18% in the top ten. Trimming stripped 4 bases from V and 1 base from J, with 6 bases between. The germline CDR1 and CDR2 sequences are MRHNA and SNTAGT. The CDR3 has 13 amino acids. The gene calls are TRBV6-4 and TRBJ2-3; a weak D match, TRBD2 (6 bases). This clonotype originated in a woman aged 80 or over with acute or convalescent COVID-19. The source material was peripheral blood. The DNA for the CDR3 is TGTGCCAGCAGTGCGGGAGGCACAGATACGCAGTATTTT. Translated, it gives CASSAGGTDTQYF.